The clone carrying this T cell receptor (beta chain) occurred a few times. Its specificity is unknown. TCRdb re-called the RT-PCR reads with MiXCR, one entry per CDR3 protein. The table lists about 520,000 distinct CDR3 sequences, 25% of them singletons, with over 1.5% in the top ten. The length of the CDR3 is 15 residues. Germline V gene data show CDR1 as DFQATT and CDR2 as SNEGSKA (reference sequence). V was pared by 0 bases and J by 8 bases, with 10 bases of the junction left unmatched. The sample is drawn from a study of response to subunit inactivated influenza vaccine. General observations from the study: The study's authors posited that every seasonal influenza vaccination enlists few new T cells.

The source of this sequence is a man in his fifties who received an inactivated influenza vaccine. The sample here was CD4+ T cells sorted from PBMCs, taken 4 to 6 days after vaccination. The chain is built from TRBV20-1 and TRBJ2-4, with TRBD2 matching 7 bases. The CDR3 DNA follows: TGCAGTGCTAGAGATCTTTTGCGGGAGATGGACATTCAGTACTTC. Protein product: CSARDLLREMDIQYF.